This TCR beta chain originates from a study of cytomegalovirus exposure and HLA in healthy donors. The sample holds a few counts of this clone. Deletions cut 5 bases from V and 5 bases from J, with 12 bases between. Germline CDR1 MNHNY, CDR2 SVGAGI (reference sequence). This CDR3 has 14 amino acids. Donors counted as nominally healthy when sampled, yet unrecorded immune exposures were likely. The primer mix had 60 Vbeta and 13 Jbeta primers. Sequencing used immunoSEQ multiplex PCR; TCRdb keeps in-frame clones, though not all of them. The sample yields under 150,000 clones, around 82% seen once. The chain couples TRBV6-6 to TRBJ1-4, with D maybe TRBD1 (6 bases). This clonotype was sampled from a woman aged 40 to 50 in good health and CMV-seropositive. The sample taken for sequencing was PBMCs. CDR3 residues: CASSRGHRNEKLFF. DNA for the CDR3: TGTGCCAGCAGTAGGGGACACCGGAATGAAAAACTGTTTTTT.